The 11 T cell receptor beta chains below all came from one sample that was sequenced in a study of a mutant IDH1 vaccine in newly diagnosed glioma. The antigens these receptors bind are not known. Clones were read by immunoSEQ multiplex PCR, and TCRdb kept only the in-frame ones, dropping some. The sample has around 56,000 clones, roughly 82% seen once. Time point in this sample: week 5, during vaccination. A single vaccine dose contained 300 ug of mutant IDH1 20-mer peptide, and topical imiquimod was used with it. Source: PBMCs, taken from a glioma patient whose treatment included an IDH1 peptide vaccine. All receptors derive from a woman aged 18 to 35 with glioma. Some clones in this sample may be carry-over from other donors' samples.

This clone appeared a few times. The V gene is TRBV6-5, the J gene TRBJ2-2, with TRBD2 identical over 11 bases. The J segment lost 3 bases and the V segment lost 5 bases, leaving 2 bases of the junction unmatched. The CDR3 runs to 15 residues. CDR1 is MNHEY, CDR2 SVGAGI, per germline. The CDR3 loop reads CASSPSGGHTGELFF. The CDR3 coding sequence is TGTGCCAGCAGTCCTAGCGGGGGGCACACCGGGGAGCTGTTTTTT.

V is TRBV7-2 and J is TRBJ2-3; TRBD1 might be the D (5 bases). Germline V lookup: CDR1 SGHTA, CDR2 FQGNSA. Trimming removed 5 bases at V and 6 bases at J, with 18 bases between. The CDR3 extends over 15 amino acids. The CDR3 sequence: CASSRAGNDLDTQYF. The CDR3, as DNA: TGTGCCAGCAGCCGAGCAGGGAATGATCTGGATACGCAGTATTTT.

The chain is built from TRBV6-6 and TRBJ2-5; 9 bases agree with TRBD1. The CDR3 is made up of 14 amino acids. V lost 7 bases to trimming and J lost 4 bases; unmatched junction nucleotides: 7. CDR1 is MNHNY and CDR2 is SVGAGI in the germline V gene (reference sequence). The CDR3 nucleotides are TGTGCCAGCATAAGACAGGGGGGTCGAGAGACCCAGTACTTC. Translating gives CASIRQGGRETQYF.

This clone came up once. The chain is built from TRBV4-2 and TRBJ2-4, with D perhaps TRBD2 (5 bases). Germline V gene lookup returns CDR1 LGHNA and CDR2 YNFKEQ. The ends were cut back, 1 base at V and 6 bases at J, with 10 bases in the middle. The CDR3 totals 14 residues. The CDR3 nucleotides are TGTGCCAGCAGCCAAGGGAGGACCGCAAACATTCAGTACTTC. Translated, it gives CASSQGRTANIQYF.

CDR3 DNA: TGTGCCAGCAGCGTAGCAGGGGATAGCAATCAGCCCCAGCATTTT. It specifies CASSVAGDSNQPQHF. J is TRBJ1-5 and V is TRBV9, with D maybe TRBD1 (6 bases). This CDR3 region has 15 residues. Germline V gene data show CDR1 as SGDLS and CDR2 as YYNGEE. Deletions cut 0 bases from V and 0 bases from J, with 7 bases between.

The chain employs TRBV7-9 and TRBJ2-5; weak D call: TRBD1 (6 bases). Germline loops: CDR1 SEHNR, CDR2 FQNEAQ (reference sequence). CDR3 length equals 16 residues. With 1 base removed from V and 7 bases from J, the gap between germline ends came to 19 bases. The CDR3 loop reads CASSLGIQGYLRTQYF. The CDR3 DNA sequence: TGTGCCAGCAGCTTAGGGATACAGGGATACCTAAGGACCCAGTACTTC.

V is TRBV4-1 and J is TRBJ2-3; TRBD1 might be the D (6 bases). The CDR3 has 15 residues. Germline V gene data show CDR1 as MGHRA and CDR2 as YSYEKL. Trimming removed 0 bases from V and 1 base from J, with 8 bases in between. The CDR3 spells CASSQEAGGTDTQYF. The CDR3 coding sequence is TGCGCCAGCAGCCAAGAGGCAGGGGGCACAGATACGCAGTATTTT.

The chain is built from TRBV7-9 and TRBJ2-3, with D hard to call. Looked up from germline, CDR1 is SEHNR and CDR2 is FQNEAQ (reference sequence). V was clipped by 2 bases and J by 2 bases, with 14 bases between them. The CDR3 sequence is 16 residues long. CDR3 sequence: CASSLPGLSNTDTQYF. DNA for the CDR3: TGTGCCAGCAGCTTACCTGGCCTCTCAAACACAGATACGCAGTATTTT.

V is TRBV7-8 and J is TRBJ1-1, with D maybe TRBD1 (6 bases). Trimming took 2 bases from V and 7 from J, leaving 20 bases between them. CDR1 and CDR2 from the germline V gene are SGHVS and FQNEAQ. The CDR3 has 16 residues. CDR3 coding DNA: TGTGCCAGCAGCTTATCCTCCCGAGGAGGGGGGTATGAAGCTTTCTTT. Residues: CASSLSSRGGGYEAFF.

The chain joins TRBV5-1 to TRBJ2-7, with D perhaps TRBD2 (6 bases). Deletions cut 1 base from V and 3 bases from J, with 14 bases between. Germline CDR1 is SGHRS and CDR2 is YFSETQ. This CDR3 region has 15 residues. The DNA of the CDR3 is TGCGCCAGCAGCTTGAATCTGGGGGGATTCTACGAGCAGTACTTC. It specifies CASSLNLGGFYEQYF.

V and J are TRBV9 and TRBJ1-2; D unclear. The CDR3 sequence is 12 residues long. Looked up from germline, CDR1 is SGDLS and CDR2 is YYNGEE. The V and J ends lost 3 bases and 8 bases respectively, with 11 bases between them. In nucleotides, the CDR3 is TGTGCCAGCAGCGCGGGAAACATAGGCTACACCTTC. Protein: CASSAGNIGYTF.